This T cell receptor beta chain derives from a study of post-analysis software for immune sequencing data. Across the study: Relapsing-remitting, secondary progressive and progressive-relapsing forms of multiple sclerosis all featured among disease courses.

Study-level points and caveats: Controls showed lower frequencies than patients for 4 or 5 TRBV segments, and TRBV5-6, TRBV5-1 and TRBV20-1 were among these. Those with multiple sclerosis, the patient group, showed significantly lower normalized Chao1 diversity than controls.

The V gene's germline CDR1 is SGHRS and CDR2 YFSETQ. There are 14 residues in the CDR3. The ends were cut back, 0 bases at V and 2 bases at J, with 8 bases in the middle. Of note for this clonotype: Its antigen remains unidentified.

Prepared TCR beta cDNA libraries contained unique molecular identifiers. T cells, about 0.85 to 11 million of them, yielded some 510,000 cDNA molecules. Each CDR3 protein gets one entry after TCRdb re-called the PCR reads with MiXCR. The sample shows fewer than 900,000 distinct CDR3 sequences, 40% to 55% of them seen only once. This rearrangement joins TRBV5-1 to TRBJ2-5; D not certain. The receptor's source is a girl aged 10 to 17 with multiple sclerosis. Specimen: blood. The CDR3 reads CASSLGRNQETQYF. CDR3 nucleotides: TGCGCCAGCAGCTTGGGCCGGAATCAAGAGACCCAGTACTTC.